This TCR beta chain was recovered during a study of spatial heterogeneity in lung cancer. The overall study: Sequencing of follow-up PBMC samples took place when they were available, at a median of approximately 25 months after resection.

Time point specified: blood at routine non-recurrence follow-up after resection. The presence of a unique molecular identifier marked each TCR cDNA molecule. TCRdb fed the 5' RACE reads into MiXCR, producing one record per CDR3 protein. The table shows 18,000 or so distinct CDR3 sequences, with about 8.9% occurring only once. This clonotype was counted many times. Germline V gene data show CDR1 as LNHDA and CDR2 as SQIVND (reference sequence). Trimming removed 3 bases at V and 2 bases at J, with 7 bases between. The CDR3 totals 13 residues. The clonotype was recovered from a male donor with early-stage non-small cell lung cancer. This sequence joins TRBV19 and TRBJ2-5; no reliable D call. The sequenced sample was PBMCs, obtained at follow-up. The CDR3 DNA reads as TGTGCCAGTAGTATCGGTAGTCAAGAGACCCAGTACTTC. Translating it yields CASSIGSQETQYF.